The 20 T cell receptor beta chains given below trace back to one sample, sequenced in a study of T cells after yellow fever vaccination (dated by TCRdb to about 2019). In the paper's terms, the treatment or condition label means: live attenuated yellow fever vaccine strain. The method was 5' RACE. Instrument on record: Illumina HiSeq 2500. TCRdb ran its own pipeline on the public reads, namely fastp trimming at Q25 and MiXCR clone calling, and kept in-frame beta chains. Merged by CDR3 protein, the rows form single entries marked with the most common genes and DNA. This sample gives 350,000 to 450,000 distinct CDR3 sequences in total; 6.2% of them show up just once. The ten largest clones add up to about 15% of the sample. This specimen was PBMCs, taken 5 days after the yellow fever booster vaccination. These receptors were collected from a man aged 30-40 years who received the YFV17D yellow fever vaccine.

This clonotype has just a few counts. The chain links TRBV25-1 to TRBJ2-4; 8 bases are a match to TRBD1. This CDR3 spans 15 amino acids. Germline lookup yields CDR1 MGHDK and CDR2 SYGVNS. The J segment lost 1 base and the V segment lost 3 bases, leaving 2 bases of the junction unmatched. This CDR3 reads CASSENRGAKNIQYF. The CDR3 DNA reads TGTGCCAGCAGTGAGAACAGGGGGGCCAAAAACATTCAGTACTTC.

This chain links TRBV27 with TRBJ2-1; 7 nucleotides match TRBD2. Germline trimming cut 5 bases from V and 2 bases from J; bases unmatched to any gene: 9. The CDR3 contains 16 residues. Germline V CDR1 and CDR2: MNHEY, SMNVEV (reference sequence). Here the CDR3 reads CASSLSLAAPYNEQFF. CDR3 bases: TGTGCCAGCAGTCTCTCTCTAGCGGCCCCCTACAATGAGCAGTTCTTC.

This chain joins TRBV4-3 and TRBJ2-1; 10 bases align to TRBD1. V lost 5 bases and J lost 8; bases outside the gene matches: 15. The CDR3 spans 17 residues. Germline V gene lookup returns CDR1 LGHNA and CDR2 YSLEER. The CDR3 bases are TGCGCCAGCAGCTTCCAGCATGGGACAGGGGTTTATTATGAGCAGTTCTTC. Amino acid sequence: CASSFQHGTGVYYEQFF.

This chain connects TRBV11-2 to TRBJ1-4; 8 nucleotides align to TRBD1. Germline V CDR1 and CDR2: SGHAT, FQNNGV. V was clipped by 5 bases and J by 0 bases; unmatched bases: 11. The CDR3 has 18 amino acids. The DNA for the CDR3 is TGTGCCAGCAGCACCAGGGACAGGTGGTCTGCAACTAATGAAAAACTGTTTTTT. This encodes CASSTRDRWSATNEKLFF.

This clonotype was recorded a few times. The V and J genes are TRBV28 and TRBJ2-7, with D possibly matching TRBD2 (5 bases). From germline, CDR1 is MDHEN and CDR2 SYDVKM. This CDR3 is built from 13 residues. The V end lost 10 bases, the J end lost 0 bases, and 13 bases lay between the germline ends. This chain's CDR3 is CATEGYSSYEQYF. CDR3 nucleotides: TGTGCCACCGAGGGATACAGCTCCTACGAGCAGTACTTC.

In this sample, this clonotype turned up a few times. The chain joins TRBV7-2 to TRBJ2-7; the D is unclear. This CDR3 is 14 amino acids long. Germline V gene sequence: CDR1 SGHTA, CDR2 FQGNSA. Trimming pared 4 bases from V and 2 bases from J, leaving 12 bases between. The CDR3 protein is CASSSSPGPYEQYF. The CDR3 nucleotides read TGTGCCAGCAGCTCCAGCCCGGGCCCCTACGAGCAGTACTTC.

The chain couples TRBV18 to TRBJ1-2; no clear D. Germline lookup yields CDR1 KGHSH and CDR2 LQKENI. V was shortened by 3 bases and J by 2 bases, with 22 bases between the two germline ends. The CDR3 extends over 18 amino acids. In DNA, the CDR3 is TGTGCCAGCTCACCCCTTGAGGGCCGGACGAGAACCAACTATGGCTACACCTTC. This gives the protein CASSPLEGRTRTNYGYTF. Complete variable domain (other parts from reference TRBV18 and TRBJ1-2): NAGVMQNPRHLVRRRGQEARLRCSPMKGHSHVYWYRQLPEEGLKFMVYLQKENIIDESGMPKERFSAEFPKEGPSILRIQQVVRGDSAAYFCASSPLEGRTRTNYGYTFGSGTRLTVV.

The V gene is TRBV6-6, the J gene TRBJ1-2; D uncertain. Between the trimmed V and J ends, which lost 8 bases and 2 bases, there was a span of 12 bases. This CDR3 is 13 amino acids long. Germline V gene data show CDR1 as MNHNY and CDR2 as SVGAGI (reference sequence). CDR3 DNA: TGTGCCAGCCTCGCCACAGAGAACTATGGCTACACCTTC. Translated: CASLATENYGYTF.

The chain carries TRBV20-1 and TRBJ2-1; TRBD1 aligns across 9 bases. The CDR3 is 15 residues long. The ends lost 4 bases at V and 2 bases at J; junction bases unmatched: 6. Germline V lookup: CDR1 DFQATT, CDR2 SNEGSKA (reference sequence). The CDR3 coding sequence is TGCAGTGCTAACCTCGGGACAGGGCCCTACAATGAGCAGTTCTTC. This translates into CSANLGTGPYNEQFF.

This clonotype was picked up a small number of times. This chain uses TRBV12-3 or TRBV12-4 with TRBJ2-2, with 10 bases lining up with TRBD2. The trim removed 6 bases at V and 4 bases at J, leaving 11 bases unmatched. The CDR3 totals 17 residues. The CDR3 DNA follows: TGTGCCAGCAGCCGTTCCGGGACTAGCGTATCCACCGGGGAGCTGTTTTTT. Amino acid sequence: CASSRSGTSVSTGELFF.

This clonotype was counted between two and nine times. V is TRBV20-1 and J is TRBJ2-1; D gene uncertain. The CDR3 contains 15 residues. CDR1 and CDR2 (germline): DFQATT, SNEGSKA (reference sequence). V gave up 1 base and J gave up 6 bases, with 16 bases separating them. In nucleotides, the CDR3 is TGCAGTGCTAGAGCCCGGGTTCAATCGGTCAATGAGCAGTTCTTC. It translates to CSARARVQSVNEQFF.

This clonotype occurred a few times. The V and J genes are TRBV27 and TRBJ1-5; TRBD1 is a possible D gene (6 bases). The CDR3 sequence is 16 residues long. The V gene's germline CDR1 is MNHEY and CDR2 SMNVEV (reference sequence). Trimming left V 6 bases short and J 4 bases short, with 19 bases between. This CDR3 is CASSPKGGGWNQPQHF. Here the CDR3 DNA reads TGTGCCAGCAGCCCTAAAGGGGGTGGTTGGAATCAGCCCCAGCATTTT.

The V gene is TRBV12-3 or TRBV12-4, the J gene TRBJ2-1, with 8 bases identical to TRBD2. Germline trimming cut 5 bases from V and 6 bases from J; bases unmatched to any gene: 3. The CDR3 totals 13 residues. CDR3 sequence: CASSDGTSNEQFF. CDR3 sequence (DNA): TGTGCCAGCAGTGACGGGACTAGCAATGAGCAGTTCTTC.

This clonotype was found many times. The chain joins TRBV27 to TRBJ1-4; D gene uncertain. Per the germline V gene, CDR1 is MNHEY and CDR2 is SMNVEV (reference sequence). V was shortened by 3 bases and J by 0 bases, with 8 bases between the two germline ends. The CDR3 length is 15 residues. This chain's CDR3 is CASSFGGSTNEKLFF. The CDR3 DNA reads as TGTGCCAGCAGTTTTGGCGGATCAACTAATGAAAAACTGTTTTTT. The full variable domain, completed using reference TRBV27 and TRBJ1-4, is EAQVTQNPRYLITVTGKKLTVTCSQNMNHEYMSWYRQDPGLGLRQIYYSMNVEVTDKGDVPEGYKVSRKEKRNFPLILESPSPNQTSLYFCASSFGGSTNEKLFFGSGTQLSVL.

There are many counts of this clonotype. CDR3: CSVEGLNTGELFF. The CDR3 coding sequence is TGCAGCGTTGAAGGACTTAACACCGGGGAGCTGTTTTTT. V and J are TRBV29-1 and TRBJ2-2; D call uncertain. Germline V gene data show CDR1 as SQVTM and CDR2 as ANQGSEA. V lost 1 base and J 2 bases, leaving 5 bases between the germline ends. The CDR3 totals 13 residues.

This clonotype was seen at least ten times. CDR3 amino acids: CASSLEGQGRGYTF. DNA for the CDR3: TGTGCCAGCAGCTTGGAGGGACAGGGGCGAGGCTACACCTTC. The chain joins TRBV5-4 to TRBJ1-2; 10 bases match TRBD1. J gave up 8 bases and V 0 bases, and 4 bases lay outside the gene matches. CDR3 size: 14 residues. In germline, CDR1 is SGHNT, CDR2 YYREEE (reference sequence).

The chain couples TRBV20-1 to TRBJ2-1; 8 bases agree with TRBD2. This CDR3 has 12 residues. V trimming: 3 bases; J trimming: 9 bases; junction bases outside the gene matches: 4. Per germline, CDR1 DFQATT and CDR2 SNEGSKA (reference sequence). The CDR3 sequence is CSARGTRPEQFF. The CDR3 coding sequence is TGCAGTGCTAGGGGGACTAGGCCTGAGCAGTTCTTC.

This CDR3 is CASSPSPLAEYNTGELFF. DNA for the CDR3: TGTGCCAGCAGTCCTAGCCCTCTAGCGGAGTATAACACCGGGGAGCTGTTTTTT. The genes are TRBV6-1 and TRBJ2-2; 7 bases map to TRBD2. This CDR3 spans 18 amino acids. V trimming: 5 bases; J trimming: 2 bases; junction bases outside the gene matches: 14. Germline assignment: CDR1 MNHNS and CDR2 SASEGT.

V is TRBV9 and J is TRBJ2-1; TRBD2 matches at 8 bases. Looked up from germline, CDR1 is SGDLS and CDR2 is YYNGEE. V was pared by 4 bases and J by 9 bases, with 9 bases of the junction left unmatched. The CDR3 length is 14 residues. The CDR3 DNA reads TGTGCCAGCAGCACATCGGGGGGGAGGATTGAGCAGTTCTTC. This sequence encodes CASSTSGGRIEQFF.

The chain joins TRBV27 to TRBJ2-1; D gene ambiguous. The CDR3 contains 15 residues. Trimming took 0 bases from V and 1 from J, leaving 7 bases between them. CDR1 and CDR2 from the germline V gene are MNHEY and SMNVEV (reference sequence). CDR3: CASSLSFASYNEQFF. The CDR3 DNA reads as TGTGCCAGCAGTTTATCGTTCGCTTCCTACAATGAGCAGTTCTTC.